The 7 T cell receptor beta chains reported below all come from one sample, sequenced in a study of cytomegalovirus exposure and HLA in healthy donors. PCR employed 60 Vbeta and 13 Jbeta primers. TCRdb's table, derived via immunoSEQ multiplex PCR, lists solely in-frame clones and lacks some. The sample lists 110,000 to 150,000 clones; roughly 80% were seen once. The source material was PBMCs. These receptors all stem from a man younger than 35 in good health and CMV-seronegative.

V gene TRBV29-1 combines with J gene TRBJ2-5, with TRBD2 matching 9 bases. In germline, CDR1 is SQVTM, CDR2 ANQGSEA. After removal of 7 bases from V and 2 bases from J, the junction contained 5 bases not matched to a gene. The CDR3 consists of 13 residues. The chain's CDR3 is CSATSGVQETQYF. The DNA for the CDR3 is TGCAGCGCGACTAGCGGCGTACAAGAGACCCAGTACTTC.

This clone was seen repeatedly, ten times or more. The chain recombines TRBV5-1 with TRBJ2-1; TRBD2 matches at 12 bases. This CDR3 is built from 17 residues. Germline-derived CDR1 and CDR2 are SGHRS and YFSETQ. V shed 4 bases, J shed 8 bases, and the junction held 13 bases outside the gene matches. The CDR3 DNA reads as TGCGCCAGCAGCCGGATGGCTAGCGGGGGGGCCGTGGATGAGCAGTTCTTC. Translation: CASSRMASGGAVDEQFF.

The V call is TRBV6-6, the J call TRBJ1-1; maybe TRBD1 (6 bases). Trimming pared 3 bases from V and 4 bases from J, leaving 12 bases between. Per the germline V gene, CDR1 is MNHNY and CDR2 is SVGAGI (reference sequence). This CDR3 comprises 14 residues. CDR3 residues: CASSYSGDGTEAFF. CDR3 coding DNA: TGTGCCAGCAGTTATTCAGGGGACGGCACTGAAGCTTTCTTT.

This clone was seen only a few times. V usage is TRBV13 and J usage is TRBJ2-7; tentative D call: TRBD2 (6 bases). There are 14 residues in the CDR3. Trimming left V 0 bases short and J 5 bases short, with 11 bases between. Per the germline V gene, CDR1 is PRHDT and CDR2 is FYEKMQ (reference sequence). CDR3 protein: CASSLGLGEDEQYF. For the CDR3, the DNA is TGTGCCAGCAGCTTAGGGTTGGGGGAGGACGAGCAGTACTTC.

The chain is built from TRBV18 and TRBJ1-1, with D tentatively TRBD1 (6 bases). Germline values: CDR1 KGHSH, CDR2 LQKENI. The CDR3 spans 14 residues. V was trimmed by 3 bases and J by 6 bases, leaving 14 bases between them. CDR3 amino acids: CASSPQGLVAEAFF. CDR3 bases: TGTGCCAGCTCACCTCAGGGGCTCGTGGCTGAAGCTTTCTTT.

This chain connects TRBV27 to TRBJ1-4, with TRBD1 as a possible D gene (6 bases). Trimming removed 4 bases at V and 8 bases at J, with 14 bases between. The CDR3 totals 14 residues. Germline assignment: CDR1 MNHEY and CDR2 SMNVEV (reference sequence). The CDR3 here is CASSSKGVYEKLFF. Written as DNA, the CDR3 is TGTGCCAGCAGTTCGAAGGGGGTCTACGAAAAACTGTTTTTT.

The V gene is TRBV5-6, the J gene TRBJ2-2; 10 nucleotides match TRBD1. Per germline, CDR1 SGHDT and CDR2 YYEEEE. The CDR3 totals 16 residues. The ends lost 4 bases at V and 3 bases at J; junction bases unmatched: 6. CDR3: CASSHLGTGDTGELFF. CDR3 DNA: TGTGCCAGCAGCCACCTCGGGACAGGGGACACCGGGGAGCTGTTTTTT. Using reference TRBV5-6 and TRBJ2-2 for the parts outside the CDR3, the full variable domain is DAGVTQSPTHLIKTRGQQVTLRCSPKSGHDTVSWYQQALGQGPQFIFQYYEEEERQRGNFPDRFSGHQFPNYSSELNVNALLLGDSALYLCASSHLGTGDTGELFFGEGSRLTVL.